Following are 5 T cell receptor beta chains from one sample sequenced in a study of blood T cell repertoires in COVID-19. The table came from immunoSEQ multiplex PCR; TCRdb's copy has only in-frame clones and leaves some out. The sample lists 200,000 to 250,000 clones, roughly 89% seen once, with more than 13% in the top ten. The sample comprised PBMCs or T cells enriched from blood (not recorded which). The receptors were gathered from a young man who had been exposed to COVID-19.

In DNA form, the CDR3 reads TGTGCCTGGAGTTTGAGTATTTGGGGCTACACCTTC. It codes for CAWSLSIWGYTF. The chain recombines TRBV30 with TRBJ1-2; D remains ambiguous. From germline, CDR1 is GTSNPN and CDR2 SVGIG (reference sequence). This CDR3 contains 12 residues. Trimming took off 2 bases at V and 8 bases at J, with 12 bases between the two ends.

CDR3 in amino acids: CASSLAGPQTGELFF. The CDR3 bases are TGTGCCAGCAGCCTAGCGGGCCCTCAAACCGGGGAGCTGTTTTTT. V gene TRBV5-4 combines with J gene TRBJ2-2; 8 bases are shared with TRBD2. CDR1 is SGHNT, CDR2 YYREEE, per germline (reference sequence). Germline trimming cut 4 bases from V and 5 bases from J; bases unmatched to any gene: 7. This CDR3 has 15 amino acids.

This clone was recorded once. The chain has TRBV7-9 and TRBJ2-7; 7 bases fit TRBD1. Germline CDR1 is SEHNR and CDR2 is FQNEAQ (reference sequence). With 4 bases clipped from V and 6 bases from J, the junction kept 3 bases outside the gene matches. The CDR3 spans 12 residues. The CDR3 loop is CASSYGQVEQYF. The CDR3 nucleotides are TGTGCCAGCAGCTACGGACAGGTCGAGCAGTACTTC.

V gene TRBV27 combines with J gene TRBJ2-5; maybe TRBD2 (6 bases). The V gene lost 5 bases and the J gene lost 3 bases, with 13 bases spanning the gap. Germline assignment: CDR1 MNHEY and CDR2 SMNVEV (reference sequence). CDR3 length equals 14 residues. The CDR3 sequence: CASSPRLGKETQYF. The CDR3 DNA reads TGTGCCAGCAGTCCGCGACTAGGGAAAGAGACCCAGTACTTC.

The sample holds one count of this clone. This rearrangement joins TRBV7-6 to TRBJ2-7, with D maybe TRBD2 (7 bases). The CDR3 contains 13 residues. CDR1 SGHVS and CDR2 FNYEAQ come from the germline V gene. V dropped 8 bases and J dropped 6 bases, with 17 bases sitting between them. In DNA, the CDR3 is TGTGCCAGCGGGAGTGGGGGGGCCGCCGAGCAGTACTTC. Its translation: CASGSGGAAEQYF. The full variable domain, its missing parts supplied by reference TRBV7-6 and TRBJ2-7, is GAGVSQSPRYKVTKRGQDVALRCDPISGHVSLYWYRQALGQGPEFLTYFNYEAQQDKSGLPNDRFSAERPEGSISTLTIQRTEQRDSAMYRCASGSGGAAEQYFGPGTRLTVT.